The 31 T cell receptor beta chains presented below share a single source sample, sequenced in a study of blood T cell repertoires in COVID-19. Profiling relied on immunoSEQ multiplex PCR, and the TCRdb table lists in-frame clones only, not all of them. This table has roughly 76,000 clones, roughly 89% appearing once. Sequencing was performed on PBMCs or T cells enriched from blood (not recorded which). All receptors derive from a woman between 50 and 59 years old with acute COVID-19.

This clone was recorded once. The chain is built from TRBV10-3 and TRBJ1-5; maybe TRBD1 (5 bases). V was clipped by 0 bases and J by 0 bases, with 12 bases between them. The germline gives CDR1 ENHRY, CDR2 SYGVKD. CDR3 length: 17 amino acids. The CDR3, as DNA: TGTGCCATCAGTGAGTCGGGCAGGACATATAGCAATCAGCCCCAGCATTTT. Translated: CAISESGRTYSNQPQHF.

The chain couples TRBV4-1 to TRBJ1-3; TRBD1 matches 7 bases. V was pared by 5 bases and J by 2 bases, with 9 bases of the junction left unmatched. Germline V gene sequence: CDR1 MGHRA, CDR2 YSYEKL. The CDR3 covers 16 residues. DNA of the CDR3: TGCGCCAGCAGCATCTCCGACAGGGCTACTGGAAACACCATATATTTT. Its translation is CASSISDRATGNTIYF.

The chain has TRBV3-1 (or the pseudogene TRBV3-2) and TRBJ2-1, with 7 bases aligning to TRBD2. Germline trimming cut 4 bases from V and 3 bases from J; bases unmatched to any gene: 6. Per germline, CDR1 LGHDT and CDR2 YNNKEL (reference sequence). The CDR3 is 15 residues long. CDR3 loop: CASSLREKDYNEQFF. The CDR3 nucleotides read TGTGCCAGCAGCCTGCGGGAGAAAGACTACAATGAGCAGTTCTTC.

The chain carries TRBV24-1 and TRBJ2-3; no definite D call. This CDR3 has 12 amino acids. Trimming shortened V by 0 bases and J by 6 bases, and 3 bases separated the two germline ends. Germline values: CDR1 KGHDR, CDR2 SFDVKD. The CDR3, as DNA: TGTGCCACCAGTGATTTGCAGGATACGCAGTATTTT. Its protein product is CATSDLQDTQYF.

The chain couples TRBV2 to TRBJ2-7; D gene unclear. CDR1 SNHLY and CDR2 FYNNEI come from the germline V gene. V shed 5 bases and J shed 0 bases, with 5 bases lying between them. The CDR3 extends over 12 amino acids. CDR3: CASSLSSYEQYF. The CDR3 bases are TGTGCCAGCAGTCTAAGCTCCTACGAGCAGTACTTC.

The chain has TRBV20-1 and TRBJ2-5, with 11 positions matching TRBD1. Germline V gene sequence: CDR1 DFQATT, CDR2 SNEGSKA (reference sequence). V lost 3 bases and J lost 4; bases outside the gene matches: 7. The CDR3 totals 15 residues. Here the CDR3 reads CSASGGQGVAETQYF. The CDR3 DNA reads TGCAGTGCTAGTGGGGGACAGGGGGTTGCAGAGACCCAGTACTTC.

This rearrangement joins TRBV7-2 to TRBJ1-3; 9 bases are a match to TRBD1. V gave up 5 bases and J gave up 8 bases; unmatched junction bases: 7. The CDR3 loop spans 14 amino acids. Germline lookup yields CDR1 SGHTA and CDR2 FQGNSA. The CDR3 loop is CASSLRTGEDTIYF. The CDR3, as DNA: TGTGCCAGCAGCCTGAGGACAGGGGAGGACACCATATATTTT.

The rearrangement joins TRBV5-1 to TRBJ2-1; D not resolved. CDR3 size: 16 residues. Trimming took off 0 bases at V and 5 bases at J, with 15 bases between the two ends. The V gene's germline CDR1 is SGHRS and CDR2 YFSETQ. The CDR3 sequence is CASSLVFQLNNNEQFF. CDR3 sequence (DNA): TGCGCCAGCAGCTTGGTTTTTCAGTTGAATAACAATGAGCAGTTCTTC.

This clone was detected only once. The chain joins TRBV7-2 to TRBJ2-7; D perhaps matches TRBD2 (6 bases). Per the germline V gene, CDR1 is SGHTA and CDR2 is FQGNSA. V dropped 0 bases and J dropped 3 bases, with 18 bases sitting between them. This CDR3 contains 17 residues. This CDR3 reads CASSLAPMERRGYEQYF. Here the CDR3 DNA reads TGTGCCAGCAGCTTAGCGCCTATGGAGCGGAGGGGCTACGAGCAGTACTTC.

The chain combines TRBV7-2 with TRBJ2-3; 12 bases fit TRBD2. The CDR3 covers 19 residues. The germline gives CDR1 SGHTA, CDR2 FQGNSA. V shed 2 bases and J 0 bases; nucleotides not matched to a gene: 9. The CDR3 spells CASSLLSRTSGISTDTQYF. The CDR3 bases are TGTGCCAGCAGCTTACTTTCACGGACTAGCGGGATCAGCACAGATACGCAGTATTTT.

This clone occurred once. CDR3 nucleotide sequence: TGTGCCAGCACATCCCGGGACTTAGTGGCCGGGGAGCTGTTTTTT. It encodes CASTSRDLVAGELFF. The chain links TRBV6-5 to TRBJ2-2, with D possibly being TRBD2 (6 bases). Trimming left V 7 bases short and J 6 bases short, with 18 bases between. This CDR3 is built from 15 residues. Looked up from germline, CDR1 is MNHEY and CDR2 is SVGAGI.

This chain joins TRBV19 and TRBJ1-2; tentatively, D is TRBD1 (5 bases). The V and J ends lost 3 bases and 4 bases respectively, with 9 bases between them. The CDR3 covers 13 residues. Looked up from germline, CDR1 is LNHDA and CDR2 is SQIVND (reference sequence). In DNA, the CDR3 is TGTGCCAGTAGTATCGGCAGGGTCTATGGCTACACCTTC. The encoded protein is CASSIGRVYGYTF.

The chain recombines TRBV5-1 with TRBJ1-1, with D possibly matching TRBD1 (5 bases). The CDR3 runs to 13 residues. V was shortened by 4 bases and J by 4 bases, with 11 bases between the two germline ends. Looked up from germline, CDR1 is SGHRS and CDR2 is YFSETQ. This CDR3 is CASSKEGSTEAFF. The CDR3 DNA is TGCGCCAGCAGCAAGGAGGGGAGCACTGAAGCTTTCTTT.

V is TRBV15 and J is TRBJ2-2, with D hard to call. The CDR3 extends over 12 amino acids. Trimming took off 5 bases at V and 2 bases at J, with 3 bases between the two ends. Germline V CDR1 and CDR2: LNHNV, YYDKDF (reference sequence). This CDR3 reads CATSYNTGELFF. The CDR3 DNA reads as TGTGCCACCAGCTATAACACCGGGGAGCTGTTTTTT.

The V call is TRBV12-5, the J call TRBJ2-2, with D maybe TRBD1 (5 bases). This CDR3 is built from 12 residues. CDR1 is LGHNT and CDR2 is FRNRAP in the germline V gene. V lost 4 bases and J lost 9, with 9 bases in between. The CDR3 DNA follows: TGTGCTAGTGGTTCAGGGAACCGGGAGCTGTTTTTT. As protein: CASGSGNRELFF.

The chain uses TRBV19 and TRBJ2-1; maybe TRBD2 (6 bases). The germline CDR1 and CDR2 sequences are LNHDA and SQIVND (reference sequence). The V end was cut by 5 bases, the J end by 8 bases, with 16 bases between. The CDR3 sequence is 14 residues long. The CDR3 DNA is TGTGCCAGTAGTCAAACCGGGACTTTGGATGAGCAGTTCTTC. Residues: CASSQTGTLDEQFF.

The chain uses TRBV29-1 and TRBJ2-1; 9 positions match TRBD2. Looked up from germline, CDR1 is SQVTM and CDR2 is ANQGSEA. The CDR3 is 14 amino acids. With V trimmed by 7 bases and J by 5 bases, 9 bases remained unmatched. CDR3 sequence: CSASGTPSHNEQFF. CDR3 in DNA: TGCAGCGCTAGCGGGACACCTAGCCACAATGAGCAGTTCTTC.

The rearrangement joins TRBV6-5 to TRBJ2-7; 9 positions agree with TRBD2. In germline, CDR1 is MNHEY, CDR2 SVGAGI. The CDR3 runs to 14 residues. The V gene end was trimmed by 6 bases and the J gene end by 4 bases; junction bases not matched to a gene: 7. The CDR3 sequence: CASRPLAGLYEQYF. CDR3 nucleotide sequence: TGTGCCAGCAGACCACTAGCGGGCCTTTACGAGCAGTACTTC.

The gene calls are TRBV7-2 and TRBJ2-7; 7 bases fit TRBD1. V lost 4 bases to trimming and J lost 3 bases; unmatched junction nucleotides: 6. Germline loops: CDR1 SGHTA, CDR2 FQGNSA. The CDR3 sequence is 14 residues long. CDR3 amino acids: CASSSTQGIYEQYF. The CDR3 nucleotides read TGTGCCAGCAGCTCAACACAGGGGATCTACGAGCAGTACTTC.

This chain connects TRBV30 to TRBJ1-5; D ambiguous. V dropped 5 bases and J dropped 4 bases, with 15 bases sitting between them. CDR1 GTSNPN and CDR2 SVGIG come from the germline V gene (reference sequence). The CDR3 totals 14 residues. CDR3 residues: CAWAPGFGNQPQHF. CDR3 in DNA: TGTGCCTGGGCCCCCGGGTTCGGGAATCAGCCCCAGCATTTT.

The V and J genes are TRBV3-1 (or the pseudogene TRBV3-2) and TRBJ2-7; TRBD1 matches 8 bases. Losses at the gene ends were 1 base for V and 8 bases for J; bases not matched to a gene: 10. The CDR3 covers 15 residues. Germline CDR1 is LGHDT and CDR2 is YNNKEL (reference sequence). CDR3 residues: CASSQVSRQGLKQYF. The CDR3, as DNA: TGTGCCAGCAGCCAAGTCTCGCGACAGGGGTTGAAGCAGTACTTC.

The chain joins TRBV28 to TRBJ1-6; no clear D. CDR1 and CDR2 (germline): MDHEN, SYDVKM. The CDR3 is 14 amino acids. Trimming took 2 bases from V and 7 from J, leaving 9 bases between them. The CDR3 loop reads CASSLEQINSPLHF. CDR3 coding DNA: TGTGCCAGCAGTTTAGAACAGATCAATTCACCCCTCCACTTT. The entire variable domain, with the rest obtained from reference TRBV28 and TRBJ1-6, is as follows: DVKVTQSSRYLVKRTGEKVFLECVQDMDHENMFWYRQDPGLGLRLIYFSYDVKMKEKGDIPEGYSVSREKKERFSLILESASTNQTSMYLCASSLEQINSPLHFGNGTRLTVT.

The chain carries TRBV18 and TRBJ2-5; 11 bases match TRBD2. CDR3 length: 15 residues. V dropped 4 bases and J dropped 4; count of bases not matched to a gene: 5. The germline V gene encodes CDR1 KGHSH and CDR2 LQKENI. The CDR3 loop is CASSLLAGGRETQYF. The CDR3 bases are TGTGCCAGCTCACTCCTAGCGGGAGGACGAGAGACCCAGTACTTC.

The chain joins TRBV5-1 to TRBJ1-4, with TRBD1 matching over 7 bases. CDR3 length: 13 residues. Germline lookup yields CDR1 SGHRS and CDR2 YFSETQ. V trimming: 5 bases; J trimming: 5 bases; junction bases outside the gene matches: 3. CDR3 DNA: TGCGCCAGCAGTCGGGACAGCAATGAAAAACTGTTTTTT. Its translation: CASSRDSNEKLFF.

The table lists this clone with a count of one. The chain joins TRBV9 to TRBJ2-6; 7 nucleotides match TRBD2. Germline lookup yields CDR1 SGDLS and CDR2 YYNGEE. This CDR3 is built from 16 residues. The junction had 1 base not matched to a gene; V was cut back by 1 base and J by 0 bases. CDR3 region: CASSVTGGSGANVLTF. CDR3 DNA: TGTGCCAGCAGCGTAACGGGGGGCTCTGGGGCCAACGTCCTGACTTTC.

The chain couples TRBV14 to TRBJ2-1; the match to TRBD2 covers 8 bases. The CDR3 loop spans 16 amino acids. Germline V gives CDR1 SGHDN, CDR2 FVKESK. Trimming at V came to 0 bases and at J to 9 bases, leaving 10 bases not matched to a gene. CDR3 region: CASSQDRQREYGEQFF. The CDR3 DNA reads as TGTGCCAGCAGCCAAGATCGCCAGCGGGAGTATGGTGAGCAGTTCTTC.

This chain uses TRBV2 with TRBJ2-7; D is possibly TRBD2 (6 bases). The germline gives CDR1 SNHLY, CDR2 FYNNEI. V shed 4 bases and J shed 1 base, with 17 bases lying between them. The CDR3 length is 16 residues. DNA of the CDR3: TGTGCCAGCAGTGGAGTGGGCGGGGCACTGTCCTACGAGCAGTACTTC. Its protein product is CASSGVGGALSYEQYF. The whole variable domain, remainder taken from reference TRBV2 and TRBJ2-7, is EPEVTQTPSHQVTQMGQEVILRCVPISNHLYFYWYRQILGQKVEFLVSFYNNEISEKSEIFDDQFSVERPDGSNFTLKIRSTKLEDSAMYFCASSGVGGALSYEQYFGPGTRLTVT.

The rearrangement joins TRBV5-1 to TRBJ1-6; D is undetermined. Germline CDR1 is SGHRS and CDR2 is YFSETQ. V shed 5 bases and J shed 9 bases, with 12 bases lying between them. The CDR3 runs to 13 residues. In nucleotides, the CDR3 is TGCGCCAGCAGACGACCCGGAGGTTCACCCCTCCACTTT. It codes for CASRRPGGSPLHF.

V and J are TRBV6-4 and TRBJ1-2, with D possibly being TRBD1 (6 bases). Trimming removed 4 bases from V and 3 bases from J, with 15 bases in between. Germline V CDR1 and CDR2: MRHNA, SNTAGT. The CDR3 is 15 residues long. The CDR3 bases are TGTGCCAGCAGTGTCTCGGGGGCGGCGGACTATGGCTACACCTTC. It yields the protein CASSVSGAADYGYTF.

This chain connects TRBV15 to TRBJ1-1; 9 nucleotides align to TRBD1. V lost 3 bases, J lost 7 bases, and 12 bases stayed unmatched. Per the germline V gene, CDR1 is LNHNV and CDR2 is YYDKDF (reference sequence). The CDR3 is 16 amino acids. CDR3 in amino acids: CATSRGRTGADSEAFF. Here the CDR3 DNA reads TGTGCCACCAGCAGGGGTCGGACAGGGGCAGATAGTGAAGCTTTCTTT.

The gene calls are TRBV6-5 and TRBJ2-1, with 8 bases aligning to TRBD1. The CDR3 covers 16 residues. Germline CDR1 MNHEY, CDR2 SVGAGI. The junction had 10 bases not matched to a gene; V was cut back by 4 bases and J by 5 bases. The chain's CDR3 is CASSSLGTGLDNEQFF. Written as DNA, the CDR3 is TGTGCCAGCAGTTCACTCGGGACAGGCCTTGACAATGAGCAGTTCTTC.